These 32 T cell receptor beta chains were all obtained from the same sample, sequenced in a study of T cell responses to AZD1222 COVID-19 vaccine. Sequenced by immunoSEQ multiplex PCR; TCRdb stores in-frame clones only, minus some. The sample contains over 15,000 clones, about three quarters of which appear only once. The sample was peripheral blood, taken 28 days after the second AZD1222 dose. Every receptor here comes from an adult who received the AZD1222 COVID-19 vaccine.

V is TRBV12-3 or TRBV12-4 and J is TRBJ2-1, with 9 bases matching TRBD1. The CDR3 has 13 amino acids. Trimming removed 6 bases from V and 13 bases from J; junction bases left unmatched: 10. CDR3 nucleotides: TGTGCCAGCAGAACCGGGGGACAGGGAGGACAGTTCTTC. Translation: CASRTGGQGGQFF.

The genes are TRBV11-2 and TRBJ2-7; D might be TRBD1 (6 bases). Trimming cost V 1 base and J 7 bases, with 17 bases left between them. The CDR3 consists of 15 residues. The V gene's germline CDR1 is SGHAT and CDR2 FQNNGV. The CDR3 coding sequence is TGTGCCAGCAGCTTAGCTGGGACACTTACCAGGGAGCAGTACTTC. Protein product: CASSLAGTLTREQYF.

This chain links TRBV30 with TRBJ1-2; D unresolved. Germline V gene sequence: CDR1 GTSNPN, CDR2 SVGIG (reference sequence). This CDR3 is 10 amino acids long. Trimming removed 5 bases from V and 5 bases from J, with 6 bases in between. CDR3 amino acids: CAWGMYGYTF. For the CDR3, the DNA is TGTGCCTGGGGGATGTATGGCTACACCTTC.

The chain has TRBV19 and TRBJ2-7; maybe TRBD1 (6 bases). The V end lost 10 bases, the J end lost 3 bases, and 13 bases lay between the germline ends. The V gene's germline CDR1 is LNHDA and CDR2 SQIVND (reference sequence). CDR3 length equals 12 residues. CDR3 DNA: TGTGCCACCAGGGACAACCGCTACGAGCAGTACTTC. Its translation is CATRDNRYEQYF.

V is TRBV19 and J is TRBJ2-7, with D perhaps being TRBD1 or TRBD2 (5 bases each). The germline CDR1 and CDR2 sequences are LNHDA and SQIVND (reference sequence). CDR3 length: 15 amino acids. Trimming stripped 8 bases from V and 0 bases from J, with 17 bases between. DNA of the CDR3: TGTGCCAGTTCCACCGGGACCGCAAGCTCCTACGAGCAGTACTTC. It translates to CASSTGTASSYEQYF.

This rearrangement joins TRBV27 to TRBJ2-7; D assignment may be TRBD1 or TRBD2 (5 bases each). The CDR3 is 18 amino acids. Germline V gives CDR1 MNHEY, CDR2 SMNVEV (reference sequence). The ends were cut back, 2 bases at V and 7 bases at J, with 27 bases in the middle. The DNA of the CDR3 is TGTGCCAGCAGTTTAGTGGCTACAGCAGGGAAGGTCGGCGGGGAGCAGTACTTC. Its translation is CASSLVATAGKVGGEQYF.

CDR3 in DNA: TGTGCCACCAGTGAGGGGACAGGGGGCGTCGATGGCTACACCTTC. Its translation: CATSEGTGGVDGYTF. This chain connects TRBV24-1 to TRBJ1-2, with 12 nucleotides matching TRBD1. V dropped 4 bases and J dropped 6; count of bases not matched to a gene: 5. CDR1 KGHDR and CDR2 SFDVKD come from the germline V gene. CDR3 length equals 15 residues.

The rearrangement links TRBV7-9 to TRBJ1-2; D is undetermined. V was shortened by 3 bases and J by 3 bases, with 5 bases between the two germline ends. The CDR3 runs 12 residues. CDR1 is SEHNR, CDR2 FQNEAQ, per germline (reference sequence). CDR3 coding DNA: TGTGCCAGCAGCTTCCAATACTATGGCTACACCTTC. Protein sequence: CASSFQYYGYTF.

V is TRBV6-5 and J is TRBJ2-7, with D unresolved. Trimming took 6 bases from V and 1 from J, leaving 13 bases between them. The CDR3 contains 14 residues. Germline loops: CDR1 MNHEY, CDR2 SVGAGI. CDR3 nucleotide sequence: TGTGCCAGCAGCCCGGGCCTACCGTCCTACGAGCAGTACTTC. Its protein is CASSPGLPSYEQYF.

The chain recombines TRBV4-2 with TRBJ2-3; D possibly corresponds to TRBD2 (5 bases). The CDR3 is 15 amino acids. Trimming took off 0 bases at V and 0 bases at J, with 7 bases between the two ends. In germline, CDR1 is LGHNA, CDR2 YNFKEQ. The CDR3 loop reads CASSQDPGSTDTQYF. In DNA form, the CDR3 reads TGTGCCAGCAGCCAAGATCCGGGGAGCACAGATACGCAGTATTTT.

This clone has only one observation. The gene calls are TRBV4-1 and TRBJ1-1; D possibly corresponds to TRBD1 (5 bases). Germline V gene lookup returns CDR1 MGHRA and CDR2 YSYEKL. Trimming cost V 2 bases and J 1 base, with 8 bases left between them. The CDR3 spans 14 residues. CDR3 amino acids: CASSQTRANTEAFF. For the CDR3, the DNA is TGCGCCAGCAGCCAAACCAGGGCGAACACTGAAGCTTTCTTT.

The genes are TRBV27 and TRBJ2-7, with 10 bases that match TRBD2. With V trimmed by 2 bases and J by 5 bases, 6 bases remained unmatched. The germline V gene has CDR1 MNHEY and CDR2 SMNVEV (reference sequence). CDR3 size: 15 residues. The CDR3, as DNA: TGTGCCAGCAGTTTAGCAACTAGCGGGGCCCACGAGCAGTACTTC. Protein: CASSLATSGAHEQYF.

This clone turned up a few times. The V and J genes are TRBV29-1 and TRBJ1-2; D unclear. CDR3 size: 13 residues. Germline CDR1 reads SQVTM; CDR2 reads ANQGSEA. Between the trimmed V and J ends, which lost 2 bases and 8 bases, there was a span of 15 bases. The CDR3 reads CSVESLNSRGYTF. CDR3 coding DNA: TGCAGCGTTGAAAGTCTGAACAGTCGGGGCTACACCTTC.

The chain is built from TRBV10-3 and TRBJ2-3; 7 bases are a match to TRBD1. The J segment lost 3 bases and the V segment lost 2 bases, leaving 5 bases of the junction unmatched. The CDR3 consists of 15 residues. CDR1 ENHRY and CDR2 SYGVKD come from the germline V gene. The CDR3 DNA is TGTGCCATCAGTGAGACAGGGGTCGGGACAGATACGCAGTATTTT. Its protein is CAISETGVGTDTQYF.

The V and J genes are TRBV11-2 and TRBJ1-1; unclear D gene. Germline-derived CDR1 and CDR2 are SGHAT and FQNNGV. The CDR3 is 12 amino acids. The ends were cut back, 1 base at V and 10 bases at J, with 10 bases in the middle. Here the CDR3 reads CASSLGLSGAFF. The CDR3 DNA is TGTGCCAGCAGCTTAGGGCTCAGCGGAGCTTTCTTT. Using reference TRBV11-2 and TRBJ1-1 for the parts outside the CDR3, the full variable domain is EAGVAQSPRYKIIEKRQSVAFWCNPISGHATLYWYQQILGQGPKLLIQFQNNGVVDDSQLPKDRFSAERLKGVDSTLKIQPAKLEDSAVYLCASSLGLSGAFFGQGTRLTVV.

This clone was detected only a few times. The chain combines TRBV2 with TRBJ1-2; no clear D. This CDR3 region has 12 residues. Germline CDR1 is SNHLY and CDR2 is FYNNEI. Trimming cost V 3 bases and J 7 bases, with 9 bases left between them. In DNA, the CDR3 is TGTGCCAGCAGTGATCAAGGGTCTGGCTACACCTTC. Its translation: CASSDQGSGYTF.

The CDR3 nucleotides read TGTGCCAGCAGTTCTCTCGATCTGCGCCAGCCCCAGCATTTT. Protein: CASSSLDLRQPQHF. This chain joins TRBV6-2 or TRBV6-3 and TRBJ1-5; D gene uncertain. Between the trimmed V and J ends, which lost 4 bases and 7 bases, there was a span of 14 bases. CDR1 and CDR2 (germline): MNHEY, SVGEGT. CDR3 length: 14 residues.

The V gene is TRBV4-1, the J gene TRBJ2-3; D remains unclear. Germline assignment: CDR1 MGHRA and CDR2 YSYEKL. The CDR3 totals 14 residues. V dropped 1 base and J dropped 2 bases, with 7 bases sitting between them. The CDR3 is CASSQGAITDTQYF. DNA for the CDR3: TGCGCCAGCAGCCAAGGAGCTATCACAGATACGCAGTATTTT.

The chain uses TRBV3-1 (or the pseudogene TRBV3-2) and TRBJ2-7; tentatively, D is TRBD1 (6 bases). The V gene lost 2 bases and the J gene lost 9 bases, with 14 bases spanning the gap. This CDR3 is 13 amino acids long. The germline V gene has CDR1 LGHDT and CDR2 YNNKEL (reference sequence). CDR3 sequence: CASSQPRGRGQYF. For the CDR3, the DNA is TGTGCCAGCAGCCAACCCAGGGGAAGAGGGCAGTACTTC.

In this sample, this clone turned up a few times. This rearrangement joins TRBV7-9 to TRBJ2-7, with TRBD2 as a possible D gene (6 bases). V shed 5 bases and J shed 5 bases, with 10 bases lying between them. This CDR3 spans 12 amino acids. CDR1 is SEHNR, CDR2 FQNEAQ, per germline (reference sequence). This chain's CDR3 is CASSRDFDEQYF. CDR3 nucleotides: TGTGCCAGCAGCAGGGACTTTGACGAGCAGTACTTC.

The chain joins TRBV12-3 or TRBV12-4 to TRBJ2-1; D unclear. The CDR3 sequence is 12 residues long. With 1 base removed from V and 7 bases from J, the gap between germline ends came to 5 bases. CDR3 DNA: TGTGCCAGCAGTTTAGGCAGGAATGAGCAGTTCTTC. Protein sequence: CASSLGRNEQFF.

For the CDR3, the DNA is TGTGCCAGCAGGTTAAGGCGCTCGACAGGTGGCCAAATTTCACCCCTCCACTTT. It is translated as CASRLRRSTGGQISPLHF. The chain is built from TRBV28 and TRBJ1-6, with D possibly TRBD1 on 6 matching bases. The germline gives CDR1 MDHEN, CDR2 SYDVKM. This CDR3 spans 18 amino acids. Trimming cost V 6 bases and J 9 bases, with 27 bases left between them.

The V and J genes are TRBV7-6 and TRBJ2-3; D is perhaps TRBD1 (6 bases). Germline assignment: CDR1 SGHVS and CDR2 FNYEAQ. The CDR3 spans 13 residues. V lost 5 bases and J lost 5, with 11 bases in between. This CDR3 reads CASSPQQGDTQYF. The CDR3, as DNA: TGTGCCAGCAGCCCCCAACAGGGAGATACGCAGTATTTT.

This clone was seen only a few times. The V gene is TRBV4-3, the J gene TRBJ2-2; D might be TRBD1 (6 bases). V was pared by 2 bases and J by 8 bases, with 12 bases between. The CDR3 runs to 14 residues. Germline CDR1 LGHNA, CDR2 YSLEER. This CDR3 is CASSQHKGTGELFF. The CDR3 nucleotides are TGCGCCAGCAGCCAACACAAGGGGACAGGGGAGCTGTTTTTT.

The rearrangement links TRBV18 to TRBJ1-5; D not certain. Trimming removed 0 bases at V and 6 bases at J, with 15 bases between. The germline CDR1 and CDR2 sequences are KGHSH and LQKENI. The CDR3 length is 16 residues. The CDR3, as DNA: TGTGCCAGCTCACCACCAACGGGTGCCAGAGGTCAGCCCCAGCATTTT. It translates to CASSPPTGARGQPQHF.

The J gene is TRBJ1-2, the V gene TRBV18; D gene ambiguous. Trimming removed 6 bases at V and 4 bases at J, with 15 bases between. Germline V lookup: CDR1 KGHSH, CDR2 LQKENI. The CDR3 sequence is 14 residues long. DNA of the CDR3: TGTGCCAGCTCGCCGGAAGGTCGCTTCTATGGCTACACCTTC. Encoded protein: CASSPEGRFYGYTF.

The rearrangement joins TRBV30 to TRBJ1-6, with no clear D. This CDR3 is built from 14 residues. The germline CDR1 and CDR2 sequences are GTSNPN and SVGIG (reference sequence). V was clipped by 1 base and J by 11 bases, with 15 bases between them. In nucleotides, the CDR3 is TGTGCCTGGAGTGATGCCCAGAGGCCTCCACCCCTCCACTTT. The encoded protein is CAWSDAQRPPPLHF.

A single count supports this clone. The V and J genes are TRBV18 and TRBJ2-1, with D perhaps matching TRBD1 (5 bases). CDR1 and CDR2 from the germline V gene are KGHSH and LQKENI. The V end lost 3 bases, the J end lost 8 bases, and 11 bases lay between the germline ends. The CDR3 has 13 amino acids. The CDR3 coding sequence is TGTGCCAGCTCACCCGACAGTTTCTATGAGCAGTTCTTC. Amino acids: CASSPDSFYEQFF.

This chain links TRBV7-2 with TRBJ2-1; D might be TRBD2 (6 bases). Trimming left V 5 bases short and J 8 bases short, with 16 bases between. This CDR3 has 14 residues. The germline V gene encodes CDR1 SGHTA and CDR2 FQGNSA. The CDR3 spells CASSQLGGWDEQFF. In DNA, the CDR3 is TGTGCCAGCAGCCAACTCGGGGGTTGGGATGAGCAGTTCTTC.

In DNA form, the CDR3 reads TGTGCCAGCAGCCCAGGGCCGGGTCTCTCCTACGAGCAGTACTTC. Its protein is CASSPGPGLSYEQYF. The chain carries TRBV7-8 and TRBJ2-7; D might be TRBD1 (5 bases). Germline V gene data show CDR1 as SGHVS and CDR2 as FQNEAQ. This CDR3 has 15 amino acids. Trimming removed 5 bases from V and 0 bases from J, with 14 bases in between.

The V and J genes are TRBV4-1 and TRBJ1-5; D is unclear. The germline V gene has CDR1 MGHRA and CDR2 YSYEKL. This CDR3 has 14 residues. V was clipped by 4 bases and J by 0 bases, with 7 bases between them. The chain's CDR3 is CASSPQNSNQPQHF. CDR3 coding DNA: TGCGCCAGCAGCCCTCAGAATAGCAATCAGCCCCAGCATTTT.

The chain links TRBV5-4 to TRBJ2-1; TRBD1 or TRBD2 may be the D gene (7 bases each). The V and J ends lost 4 bases and 8 bases respectively, with 16 bases between them. Germline V gene sequence: CDR1 SGHNT, CDR2 YYREEE (reference sequence). The CDR3 has 14 residues. DNA of the CDR3: TGTGCCAGCAGCCCCTCGACAGGGAGGGATGAGCAGTTCTTC. Protein product: CASSPSTGRDEQFF.